Below are 8 T cell receptor beta chains sequenced from a single sample in a study of OX40 agonist ivuxolimab in advanced cancers. The data were produced by immunoSEQ multiplex PCR, yet TCRdb's version contains in-frame clones alone and is incomplete. The sample shows roughly 65,000 clones, around 90% of them seen only once. The sequencing here drew on CD4+ or CD8+ T cells sorted from blood, taken in a trial of the OX40 agonist ivuxolimab. The source is an adult with an advanced solid tumor such as melanoma, head and neck, liver or kidney cancer.

The genes are TRBV27 and TRBJ2-2, with D uncertain. The germline CDR1 and CDR2 sequences are MNHEY and SMNVEV (reference sequence). V was cut by 0 bases and J by 1 base, with 3 bases left in between. This CDR3 has 14 residues. The CDR3 sequence is CASSLSGNTGELFF. CDR3 bases: TGTGCCAGCAGTTTATCTGGGAACACCGGGGAGCTGTTTTTT.

This clone was recorded once. In nucleotides, the CDR3 is TGCGCCAGCAGCCAAGATCGGCTTGCCCCTTATGGCTACACCTTC. It encodes CASSQDRLAPYGYTF. The chain carries TRBV4-3 and TRBJ1-2, with no clear D. V was clipped by 0 bases and J by 5 bases, with 13 bases between them. The CDR3 consists of 15 residues. Germline CDR1 LGHNA, CDR2 YSLEER.

V usage is TRBV7-3 and J usage is TRBJ2-3; 8 bases fit TRBD1. Germline V gives CDR1 SGHTA, CDR2 FQGTGA. This CDR3 spans 14 amino acids. Trimming took 6 bases from V and 2 from J; bases not matched to a gene: 4. The CDR3 bases are TGTGCCAGCAGTCCCAGGGGGCTCACAGATACGCAGTATTTT. Translation: CASSPRGLTDTQYF.

The CDR3 spells CASSADGGEYNEQFF. The CDR3 region has the DNA TGTGCCAGCAGCGCGGATGGGGGAGAGTACAATGAGCAGTTCTTC. The chain recombines TRBV9 with TRBJ2-1; D may match TRBD1 or TRBD2 (5 bases each). Germline CDR1 SGDLS, CDR2 YYNGEE. There are 15 residues in the CDR3. V dropped 3 bases and J dropped 4 bases, with 14 bases sitting between them.

Here the CDR3 reads CAWTPGQGLKNQPQHF. The CDR3 DNA reads TGTGCCTGGACCCCGGGACAGGGGTTAAAAAATCAGCCCCAGCATTTT. This rearrangement joins TRBV30 to TRBJ1-5; TRBD1 aligns across 10 bases. Germline V gene data show CDR1 as GTSNPN and CDR2 as SVGIG (reference sequence). The CDR3 runs 16 residues. The J segment lost 4 bases and the V segment lost 4 bases, leaving 10 bases of the junction unmatched.

The rearrangement uses TRBV5-1 and TRBJ2-3; TRBD2 agrees at 11 bases. Trimming removed 1 base from V and 2 bases from J; junction bases left unmatched: 6. The CDR3 runs 17 residues. Germline V gene data show CDR1 as SGHRS and CDR2 as YFSETQ. This chain's CDR3 is CASSLRGTSGYTDTQYF. As DNA, the CDR3 is TGCGCCAGCAGCTTGAGAGGGACTAGCGGATACACAGATACGCAGTATTTT.

The chain couples TRBV28 to TRBJ2-7, with D perhaps assigned TRBD1 or TRBD2 (6 bases each). Germline V gene data show CDR1 as MDHEN and CDR2 as SYDVKM. V was shortened by 2 bases and J by 8 bases, with 22 bases between the two germline ends. This CDR3 is 16 amino acids long. This CDR3 is CASSLPGASDKFKQYF. CDR3 DNA: TGTGCCAGCAGTTTACCAGGGGCTAGCGATAAATTCAAGCAGTACTTC. Variable domain in full (rest from reference TRBV28 and TRBJ2-7): DVKVTQSSRYLVKRTGEKVFLECVQDMDHENMFWYRQDPGLGLRLIYFSYDVKMKEKGDIPEGYSVSREKKERFSLILESASTNQTSMYLCASSLPGASDKFKQYFGPGTRLTVT.

V gene TRBV25-1 combines with J gene TRBJ2-1; 7 nucleotides line up with TRBD2. V dropped 1 base and J dropped 8; count of bases not matched to a gene: 8. The CDR3 covers 15 residues. The germline CDR1 and CDR2 sequences are MGHDK and SYGVNS. CDR3 sequence: CASSESRLTSYEQFF. The CDR3 nucleotides read TGTGCCAGCAGTGAATCTAGGTTGACTAGCTATGAGCAGTTCTTC.